Below, 32 T cell receptor beta chains from the same sample are listed, as sequenced in a study of T cells expressing NK-cell markers. TCRdb derives one entry per CDR3 protein from the 5' RACE reads, leaving out DNA. The repertoire table contains approximately 150,000 distinct CDR3 sequences. Sequencing was carried out using blood T cells: a sorted CD56 or NKG2C T cell subset, CD4+ or CD8+ T cells, or bulk PBMC T cells (not recorded which). The source is a man in his late teens or twenties in good health.

The rearrangement links TRBV11-2 to TRBJ1-2. The CDR3 length is 14 residues. Germline V lookup: CDR1 SGHAT, CDR2 FQNNGV. CDR3 amino acids: CASSLGGVNYGYTF.

The chain uses TRBV10-2 and TRBJ2-3; the TRBD1 assignment by TCRdb is unverifiable without DNA. Per germline, CDR1 WSHSY and CDR2 SAAADI. The CDR3 runs 17 residues. CDR3 sequence: CASDQVPGQISTDTQYF.

The V gene is TRBV30, the J gene TRBJ2-7. The CDR3 runs 14 residues. Germline loops: CDR1 GTSNPN, CDR2 SVGIG (reference sequence). CDR3: CAWRDRRNPYEQYF.

J is TRBJ2-1 and V is TRBV5-1; there is no DNA to check the TCRdb D call of TRBD2. Germline CDR1 is SGHRS and CDR2 is YFSETQ. The CDR3 is 15 amino acids. CDR3 sequence: CASSPRQGGANEQFF.

The chain couples TRBV28 to TRBJ1-1; TCRdb lists TRBD1, though no DNA is available to test this call. This CDR3 spans 13 amino acids. Germline V CDR1 and CDR2: MDHEN, SYDVKM. CDR3 sequence: CASRPRGLTEAFF.

This chain connects TRBV7-9 to TRBJ2-5; with no DNA, the TCRdb D assignment of TRBD1 cannot be verified. Germline CDR1 reads SEHNR; CDR2 reads FQNEAQ (reference sequence). This CDR3 has 15 amino acids. The CDR3 here is CASSPKNRSQETQYF. Variable domain in full (rest from reference TRBV7-9 and TRBJ2-5): DTGVSQNPRHKITKRGQNVTFRCDPISEHNRLYWYRQTLGQGPEFLTYFQNEAQLEKSRLLSDRFSAERPKGSFSTLEIQRTEQGDSAMYLCASSPKNRSQETQYFGPGTRLLVL.

The chain carries TRBV19 and TRBJ1-1; as DNA is missing, the TRBD1 call by TCRdb cannot be tested. Germline V gives CDR1 LNHDA, CDR2 SQIVND (reference sequence). This CDR3 has 15 amino acids. This chain's CDR3 is CASRLTGGSDTEAFF.

This chain joins TRBV18 and TRBJ2-1; TCRdb selects TRBD1, and the lack of DNA leaves this call unchecked. Germline V gene lookup returns CDR1 KGHSH and CDR2 LQKENI. The CDR3 contains 14 residues. The CDR3 here is CASAPVSGINEQFF. The full variable domain, in which reference TRBV18 and TRBJ2-1 provide the parts outside the CDR3, is NAGVMQNPRHLVRRRGQEARLRCSPMKGHSHVYWYRQLPEEGLKFMVYLQKENIIDESGMPKERFSAEFPKEGPSILRIQQVVRGDSAAYFCASAPVSGINEQFFGPGTRLTVL.

The J gene is TRBJ1-1, the V gene TRBV3-1; TCRdb names TRBD1, which stays unverified in the absence of DNA. Germline V CDR1 and CDR2: LGHDT, YNNKEL (reference sequence). This CDR3 is built from 14 residues. The CDR3 spells CASSLSQGGAEAFF.

The V and J genes are TRBV5-4 and TRBJ2-6; TCRdb's D call of TRBD2 is untestable without DNA. The CDR3 extends over 15 amino acids. Germline-derived CDR1 and CDR2 are SGHNT and YYREEE (reference sequence). The CDR3 protein is CASSLRGGGANVLTF.

The V and J genes are TRBV4-3 and TRBJ2-2. The germline V gene encodes CDR1 LGHNA and CDR2 YSLEER. The CDR3 is 17 residues long. CDR3 sequence: CASSQDLGAADTGELFF.

The chain couples TRBV5-4 to TRBJ2-7. This CDR3 spans 12 amino acids. Germline V gives CDR1 SGHNT, CDR2 YYREEE (reference sequence). CDR3 protein: CASSPFGYEQYF.

The rearrangement uses TRBV29-1 and TRBJ2-1. Germline V gene sequence: CDR1 SQVTM, CDR2 ANQGSEA. This CDR3 has 12 residues. The CDR3 reads CVLVSSYNEQFF.

The V gene is TRBV27, the J gene TRBJ2-3; TCRdb outputs TRBD1, but without DNA this stays unchecked. Germline CDR1 is MNHEY and CDR2 is SMNVEV (reference sequence). This CDR3 is built from 13 residues. The CDR3 loop reads CASSLLGDRAQYF.

The J gene is TRBJ2-1, the V gene TRBV6-1. From germline, CDR1 is MNHNS and CDR2 SASEGT. The CDR3 has 15 amino acids. CDR3 in amino acids: CASRVSGKNYNEQFF.

The chain employs TRBV12-3 or TRBV12-4 and TRBJ2-1. CDR3 length: 15 residues. The chain's CDR3 is CASSLFRTYWDEQFF.

The J gene is TRBJ2-7, the V gene TRBV7-2. The CDR3 runs 13 residues. Germline-derived CDR1 and CDR2 are SGHTA and FQGNSA. CDR3 in amino acids: CASSWRDSYEQYF.

This chain links TRBV5-1 with TRBJ2-7; TCRdb lists TRBD1, though no DNA is available to test this call. CDR3 length: 19 amino acids. Germline CDR1 is SGHRS and CDR2 is YFSETQ. The CDR3 spells CASSLAGLGTGSGGYEQYF.

The CDR3 loop is CASRPGGRTEAFF. This chain joins TRBV11-2 and TRBJ1-1; TCRdb calls TRBD1, which cannot be checked without DNA. Germline V gives CDR1 SGHAT, CDR2 FQNNGV. The CDR3 length is 13 residues.

V gene TRBV12-5 combines with J gene TRBJ2-1; TCRdb calls TRBD2, which cannot be checked without DNA. The CDR3 is made up of 12 amino acids. Germline V gene data show CDR1 as LGHNT and CDR2 as FRNRAP. CDR3 residues: CASGSSSREQFF.

The chain recombines TRBV7-7 with TRBJ2-1; TCRdb gives TRBD2 as the D gene, but with no DNA this cannot be confirmed. The germline V gene encodes CDR1 SSHAT and CDR2 FNYEAQ (reference sequence). The CDR3 length is 18 residues. This chain's CDR3 is CASSLDPHGVAGSNEQFF.

This chain links TRBV7-2 with TRBJ1-3; the TCRdb D gene call, TRBD1, has no DNA to confirm it. The CDR3 extends over 15 amino acids. Per the germline V gene, CDR1 is SGHTA and CDR2 is FQGNSA. The CDR3 loop is CASSFDSTAGNTIYF.

V and J are TRBV15 and TRBJ2-7; without DNA, the TCRdb call of TRBD1 cannot be checked. Germline CDR1 is LNHNV and CDR2 is YYDKDF (reference sequence). The CDR3 runs 17 residues. The CDR3 sequence: CATSSYTQGGTYYEQYF.

The chain joins TRBV2 to TRBJ2-1. Per germline, CDR1 SNHLY and CDR2 FYNNEI. The CDR3 runs 15 residues. The CDR3 spells CASQTDSSTYNEQFF.

The genes are TRBV4-3 and TRBJ2-1. Germline V lookup: CDR1 LGHNA, CDR2 YSLEER. The CDR3 spans 17 residues. Here the CDR3 reads CASSQDAAGISYNEQFF.

The J gene is TRBJ1-2, the V gene TRBV3-1. The CDR3 runs to 13 residues. The germline CDR1 and CDR2 sequences are LGHDT and YNNKEL (reference sequence). The CDR3 reads CASSQVSDYGYTF. Filled out from reference TRBV3-1 and TRBJ1-2, the complete variable domain reads DTAVSQTPKYLVTQMGNDKSIKCEQNLGHDTMYWYKQDSKKFLKIMFSYNNKELIINETVPNRFSPKSPDKAHLNLHINSLELGDSAVYFCASSQVSDYGYTFGSGTRLTVV.

The V and J genes are TRBV6-2 or TRBV6-3 and TRBJ2-3; TCRdb proposes TRBD2, but this gene call is untestable without DNA. The germline V gene encodes CDR1 MNHEY and CDR2 SVGEGT. The CDR3 spans 19 residues. CDR3: CASSFLHPGTSGATDTQYF.

The chain links TRBV11-2 to TRBJ1-3; TCRdb names TRBD1, which stays unverified in the absence of DNA. From germline, CDR1 is SGHAT and CDR2 FQNNGV. The CDR3 spans 18 residues. The CDR3 reads CASNQNFDRLHSGNTIYF.

The V and J genes are TRBV20-1 and TRBJ1-5; absent DNA, TCRdb's TRBD1 call cannot be checked. Per germline, CDR1 DFQATT and CDR2 SNEGSKA (reference sequence). The CDR3 runs 13 residues. CDR3 region: CSATDRVGQPQHF.

This chain joins TRBV6-1 and TRBJ2-2; TCRdb outputs TRBD1, but without DNA this stays unchecked. CDR1 is MNHNS, CDR2 SASEGT, per germline. The CDR3 totals 15 residues. CDR3 sequence reads: CASSGWTENTGELFF.

The CDR3 reads CASSPGDISYGANVLTF. This chain connects TRBV27 to TRBJ2-6; TCRdb lists TRBD1, though no DNA is available to test this call. The CDR3 covers 17 residues. Germline V gene data show CDR1 as MNHEY and CDR2 as SMNVEV (reference sequence).

The chain recombines TRBV7-9 with TRBJ2-7; there is no DNA to check the TCRdb D call of TRBD1. Per germline, CDR1 SEHNR and CDR2 FQNEAQ (reference sequence). The CDR3 contains 13 residues. CDR3 amino acids: CASMRQGTYEQYF.